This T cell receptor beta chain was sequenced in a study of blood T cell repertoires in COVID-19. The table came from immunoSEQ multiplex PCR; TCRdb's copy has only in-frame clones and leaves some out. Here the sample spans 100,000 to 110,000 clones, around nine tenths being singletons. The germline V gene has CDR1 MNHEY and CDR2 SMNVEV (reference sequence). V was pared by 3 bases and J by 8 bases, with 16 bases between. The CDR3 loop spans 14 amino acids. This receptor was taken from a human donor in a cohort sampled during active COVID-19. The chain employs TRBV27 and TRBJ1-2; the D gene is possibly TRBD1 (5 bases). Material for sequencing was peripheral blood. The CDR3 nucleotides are TGTGCCAGCAGTTTGTCGGGGCAGGGAGGCGGCTACACCTTC. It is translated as CASSLSGQGGGYTF.